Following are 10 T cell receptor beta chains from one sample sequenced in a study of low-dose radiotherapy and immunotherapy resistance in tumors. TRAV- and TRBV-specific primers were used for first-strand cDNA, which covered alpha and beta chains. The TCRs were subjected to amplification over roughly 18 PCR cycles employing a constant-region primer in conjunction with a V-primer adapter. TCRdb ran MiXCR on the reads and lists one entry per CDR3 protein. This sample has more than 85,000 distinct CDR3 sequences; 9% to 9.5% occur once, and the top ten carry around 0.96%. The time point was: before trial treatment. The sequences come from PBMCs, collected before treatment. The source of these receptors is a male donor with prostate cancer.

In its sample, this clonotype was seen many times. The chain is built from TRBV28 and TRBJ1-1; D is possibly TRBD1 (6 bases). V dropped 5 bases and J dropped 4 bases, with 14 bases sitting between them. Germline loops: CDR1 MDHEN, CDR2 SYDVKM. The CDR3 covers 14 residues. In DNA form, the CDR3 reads TGTGCCAGCAGTCGTTGGGGGGGCGGCACTGAAGCTTTCTTT. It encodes CASSRWGGGTEAFF.

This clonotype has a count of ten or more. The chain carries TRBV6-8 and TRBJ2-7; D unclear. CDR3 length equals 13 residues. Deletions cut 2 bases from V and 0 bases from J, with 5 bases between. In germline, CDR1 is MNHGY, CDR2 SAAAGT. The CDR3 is CASSYTISYEQYF. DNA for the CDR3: TGTGCCAGCAGTTACACTATCTCCTACGAGCAGTACTTC.

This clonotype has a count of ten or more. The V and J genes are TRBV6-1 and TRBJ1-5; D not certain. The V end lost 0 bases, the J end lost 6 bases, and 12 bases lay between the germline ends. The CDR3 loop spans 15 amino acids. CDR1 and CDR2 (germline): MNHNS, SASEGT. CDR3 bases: TGTGCCAGCAGTGAAGCGCGGGCAGGCGTTCAGCCCCAGCATTTT. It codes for CASSEARAGVQPQHF.

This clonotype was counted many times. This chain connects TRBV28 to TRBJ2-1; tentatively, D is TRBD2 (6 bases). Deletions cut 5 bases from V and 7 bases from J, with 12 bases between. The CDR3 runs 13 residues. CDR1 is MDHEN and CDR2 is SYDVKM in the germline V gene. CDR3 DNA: TGTGCCAGCAGTCCCGCGGGACTTAATGAGCAGTTCTTC. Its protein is CASSPAGLNEQFF.

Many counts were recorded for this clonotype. DNA of the CDR3: TGTGCCAGCAATTCTGGACAGGGTGTCAATGAGCAGTTCTTC. Translation: CASNSGQGVNEQFF. The chain couples TRBV2 to TRBJ2-1, with 8 bases aligning to TRBD1. Per the germline V gene, CDR1 is SNHLY and CDR2 is FYNNEI. This CDR3 has 14 residues. Trimming cost V 7 bases and J 6 bases; bases outside gene matches: 8.

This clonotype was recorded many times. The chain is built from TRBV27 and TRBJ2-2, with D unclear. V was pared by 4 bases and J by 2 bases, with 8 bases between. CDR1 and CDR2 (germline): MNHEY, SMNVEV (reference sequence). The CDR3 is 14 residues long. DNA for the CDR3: TGTGCCAGCAGTTCGACCACCAACACCGGGGAGCTGTTTTTT. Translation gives CASSSTTNTGELFF.

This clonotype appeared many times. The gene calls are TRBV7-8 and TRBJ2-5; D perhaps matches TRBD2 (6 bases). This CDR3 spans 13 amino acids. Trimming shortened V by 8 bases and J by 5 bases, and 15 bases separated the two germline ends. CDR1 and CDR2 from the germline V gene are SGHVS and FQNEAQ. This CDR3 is CASGRTAGETQYF. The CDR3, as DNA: TGTGCCAGCGGGCGGACTGCGGGGGAGACCCAGTACTTC.

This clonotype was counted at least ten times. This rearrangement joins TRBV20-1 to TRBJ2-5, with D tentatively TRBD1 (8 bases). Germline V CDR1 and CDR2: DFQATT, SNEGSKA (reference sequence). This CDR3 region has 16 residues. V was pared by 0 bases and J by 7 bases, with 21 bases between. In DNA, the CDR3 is TGCAGTGCTAGAGATATGGGGACAGGCCCGGGGGGGACCCAGTACTTC. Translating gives CSARDMGTGPGGTQYF.

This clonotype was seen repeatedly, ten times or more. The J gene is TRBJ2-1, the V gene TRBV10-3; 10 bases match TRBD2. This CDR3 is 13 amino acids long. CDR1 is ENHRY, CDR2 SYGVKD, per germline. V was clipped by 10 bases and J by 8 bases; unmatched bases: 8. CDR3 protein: CATLAGVGHEQFF. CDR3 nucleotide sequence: TGTGCCACCCTAGCGGGAGTTGGGCATGAGCAGTTCTTC.

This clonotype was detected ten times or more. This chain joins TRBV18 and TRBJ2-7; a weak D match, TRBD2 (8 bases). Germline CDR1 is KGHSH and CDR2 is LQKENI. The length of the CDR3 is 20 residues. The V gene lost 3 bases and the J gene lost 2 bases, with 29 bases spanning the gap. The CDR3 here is CASSPFLQGRQREFAYEQYF. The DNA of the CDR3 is TGTGCCAGCTCACCCTTTCTACAGGGGCGGCAGCGGGAGTTCGCCTACGAGCAGTACTTC.